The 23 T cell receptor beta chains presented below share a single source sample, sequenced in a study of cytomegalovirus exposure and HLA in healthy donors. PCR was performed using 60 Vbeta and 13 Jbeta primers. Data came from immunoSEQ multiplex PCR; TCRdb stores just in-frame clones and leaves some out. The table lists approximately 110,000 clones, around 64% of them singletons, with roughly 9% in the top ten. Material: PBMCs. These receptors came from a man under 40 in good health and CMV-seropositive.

The CDR3 spells CASRWDTGGQYV. The CDR3 DNA reads as TGTGCCAGCAGGTGGGACACGGGAGGGCAGTACGTC. The chain has TRBV2 and TRBJ2-7; D is possibly TRBD2 (7 bases). The CDR3 spans 12 residues. With 6 bases removed from V and 9 bases from J, the gap between germline ends came to 15 bases. The germline V gene has CDR1 SNHLY and CDR2 FYNNEI.

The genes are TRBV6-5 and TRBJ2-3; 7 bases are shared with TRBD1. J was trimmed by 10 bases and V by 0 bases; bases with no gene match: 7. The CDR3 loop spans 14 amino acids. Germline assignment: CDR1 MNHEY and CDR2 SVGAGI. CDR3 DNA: TGTGCCAGCAGTTACTCGATAGGGGGCTCCCCGCAGTATTTT. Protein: CASSYSIGGSPQYF.

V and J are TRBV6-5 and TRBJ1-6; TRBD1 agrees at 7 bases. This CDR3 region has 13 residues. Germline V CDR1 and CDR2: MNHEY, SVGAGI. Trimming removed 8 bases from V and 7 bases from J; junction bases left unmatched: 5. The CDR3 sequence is CASGKQGNSPLHF. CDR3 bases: TGTGCCAGCGGAAAACAGGGGAATTCACCCCTCCACTTT.

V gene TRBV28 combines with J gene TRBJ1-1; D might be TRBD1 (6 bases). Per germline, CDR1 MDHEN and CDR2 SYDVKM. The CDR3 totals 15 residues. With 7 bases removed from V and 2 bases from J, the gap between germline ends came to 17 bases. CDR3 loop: CASTKGVGRNTEAFF. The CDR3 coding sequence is TGTGCCAGCACTAAGGGGGTGGGGCGCAACACTGAAGCTTTCTTT.

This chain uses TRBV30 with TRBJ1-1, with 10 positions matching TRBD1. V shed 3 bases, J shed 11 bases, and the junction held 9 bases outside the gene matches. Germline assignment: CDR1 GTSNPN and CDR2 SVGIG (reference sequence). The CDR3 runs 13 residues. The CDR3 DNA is TGTGCCTGGAGGGGGACAGGGGCCGCGGGGGCTTTCTTT. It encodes CAWRGTGAAGAFF.

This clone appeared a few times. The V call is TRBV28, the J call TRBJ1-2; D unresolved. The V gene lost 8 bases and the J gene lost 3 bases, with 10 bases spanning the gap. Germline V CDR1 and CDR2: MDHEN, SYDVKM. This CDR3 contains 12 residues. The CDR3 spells CASGREDYGYTF. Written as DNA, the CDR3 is TGTGCCAGCGGGAGAGAAGACTATGGCTACACCTTC.

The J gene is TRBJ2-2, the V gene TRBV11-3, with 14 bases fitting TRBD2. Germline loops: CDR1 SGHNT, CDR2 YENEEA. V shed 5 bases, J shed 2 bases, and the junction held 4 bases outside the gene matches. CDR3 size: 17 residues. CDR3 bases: TGTGCCAGCAGCCCCGGACTAGCGGGGGGCAACACCGGGGAGCTGTTTTTT. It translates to CASSPGLAGGNTGELFF.

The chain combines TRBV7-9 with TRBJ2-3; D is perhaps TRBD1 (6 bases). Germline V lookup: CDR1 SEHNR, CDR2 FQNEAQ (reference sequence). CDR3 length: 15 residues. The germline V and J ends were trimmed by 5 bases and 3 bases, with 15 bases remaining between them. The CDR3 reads CASSPDTGWTDTQYF. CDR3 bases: TGTGCCAGCAGCCCGGACACAGGGTGGACAGATACGCAGTATTTT.

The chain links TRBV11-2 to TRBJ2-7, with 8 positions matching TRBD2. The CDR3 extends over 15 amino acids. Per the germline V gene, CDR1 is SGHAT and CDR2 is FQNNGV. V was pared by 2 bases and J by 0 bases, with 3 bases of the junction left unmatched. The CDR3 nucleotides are TGTGCCAGCAGCTTACAGGGGACTAGCTCCTACGAGCAGTACTTC. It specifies CASSLQGTSSYEQYF.

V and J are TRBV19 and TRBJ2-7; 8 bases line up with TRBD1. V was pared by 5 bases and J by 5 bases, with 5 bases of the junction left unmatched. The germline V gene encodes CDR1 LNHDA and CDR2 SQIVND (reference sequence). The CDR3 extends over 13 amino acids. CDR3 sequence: CASSSRTGNEQYV. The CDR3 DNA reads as TGTGCCAGTAGTTCGCGGACAGGGAACGAGCAGTACGTC.

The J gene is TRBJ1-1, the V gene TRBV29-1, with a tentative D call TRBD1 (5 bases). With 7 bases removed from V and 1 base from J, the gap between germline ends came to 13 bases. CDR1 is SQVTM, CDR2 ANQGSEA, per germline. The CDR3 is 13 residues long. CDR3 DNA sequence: TGCAGCGGTAAGGGGTGGCCGAACACTGAAGCTTTCTTT. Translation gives CSGKGWPNTEAFF.

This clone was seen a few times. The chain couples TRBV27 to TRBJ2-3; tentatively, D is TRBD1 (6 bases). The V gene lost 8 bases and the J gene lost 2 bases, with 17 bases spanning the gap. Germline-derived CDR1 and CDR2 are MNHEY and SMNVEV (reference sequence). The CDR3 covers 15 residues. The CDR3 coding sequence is TGTGCCAGCTATTTGAGGGGGATGCCCACAGATACGCAGTATTTT. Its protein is CASYLRGMPTDTQYF.

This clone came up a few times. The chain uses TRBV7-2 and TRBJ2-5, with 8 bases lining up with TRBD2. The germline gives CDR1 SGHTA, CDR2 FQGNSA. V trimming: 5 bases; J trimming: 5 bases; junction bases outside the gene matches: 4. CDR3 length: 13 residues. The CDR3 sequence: CASSQTSVETQYF. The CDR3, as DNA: TGTGCCAGCAGCCAGACTAGCGTGGAGACCCAGTACTTC.

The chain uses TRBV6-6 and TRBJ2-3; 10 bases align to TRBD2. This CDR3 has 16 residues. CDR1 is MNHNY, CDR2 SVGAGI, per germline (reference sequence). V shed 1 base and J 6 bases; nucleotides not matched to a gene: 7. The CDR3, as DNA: TGTGCCAGCAGTTACTTAAGCGGGGGGGCCTGGGATACGCAGTATTTT. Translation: CASSYLSGGAWDTQYF.

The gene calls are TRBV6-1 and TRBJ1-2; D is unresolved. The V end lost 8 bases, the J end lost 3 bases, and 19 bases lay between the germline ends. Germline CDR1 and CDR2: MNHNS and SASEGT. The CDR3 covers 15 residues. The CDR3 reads CASARHPGWYYGYTF. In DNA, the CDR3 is TGTGCCAGCGCAAGACACCCGGGGTGGTACTATGGCTACACCTTC.

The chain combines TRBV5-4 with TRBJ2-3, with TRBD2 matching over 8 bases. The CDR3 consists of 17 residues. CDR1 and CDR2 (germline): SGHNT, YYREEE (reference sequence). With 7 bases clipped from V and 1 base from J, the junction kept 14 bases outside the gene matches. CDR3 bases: TGTGCCAGCTCCCTCGGGGGGGCTATCATGGGCACAGATACGCAGTATTTT. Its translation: CASSLGGAIMGTDTQYF.

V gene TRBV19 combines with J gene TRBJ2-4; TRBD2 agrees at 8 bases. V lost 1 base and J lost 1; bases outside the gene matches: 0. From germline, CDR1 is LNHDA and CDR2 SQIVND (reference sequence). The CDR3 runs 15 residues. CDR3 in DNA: TGTGCCAGTAGTATAGGCGGGGGGGCCAAAAACATTCAGTACTTC. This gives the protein CASSIGGGAKNIQYF.

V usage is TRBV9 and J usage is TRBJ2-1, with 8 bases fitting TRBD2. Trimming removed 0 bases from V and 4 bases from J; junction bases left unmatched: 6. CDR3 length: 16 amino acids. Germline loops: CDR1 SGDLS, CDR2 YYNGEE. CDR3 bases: TGTGCCAGCAGCGTAGAAACTAGCGGAACGTACAATGAGCAGTTCTTC. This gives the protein CASSVETSGTYNEQFF. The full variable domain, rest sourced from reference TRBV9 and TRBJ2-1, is DSGVTQTPKHLITATGQRVTLRCSPRSGDLSVYWYQQSLDQGLQFLIQYYNGEERAKGNILERFSAQQFPDLHSELNLSSLELGDSALYFCASSVETSGTYNEQFFGPGTRLTVL.

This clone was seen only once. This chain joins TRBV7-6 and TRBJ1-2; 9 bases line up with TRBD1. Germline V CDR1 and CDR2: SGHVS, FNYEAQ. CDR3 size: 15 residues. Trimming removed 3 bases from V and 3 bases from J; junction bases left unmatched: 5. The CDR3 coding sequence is TGTGCCAGCAGCTTCACAGGGGGCGAAGACTATGGCTACACCTTC. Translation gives CASSFTGGEDYGYTF.

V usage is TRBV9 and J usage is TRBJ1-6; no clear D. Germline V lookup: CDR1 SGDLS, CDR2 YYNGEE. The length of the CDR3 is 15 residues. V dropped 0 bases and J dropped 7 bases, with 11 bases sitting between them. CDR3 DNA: TGTGCCAGCAGCGTAGGGAGAGGGCGGAATTCACCCCTCCACTTT. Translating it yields CASSVGRGRNSPLHF. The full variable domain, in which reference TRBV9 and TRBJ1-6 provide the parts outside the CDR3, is DSGVTQTPKHLITATGQRVTLRCSPRSGDLSVYWYQQSLDQGLQFLIQYYNGEERAKGNILERFSAQQFPDLHSELNLSSLELGDSALYFCASSVGRGRNSPLHFGNGTRLTVT.

CDR3 residues: CASSSLTGPLYGYTF. CDR3 coding DNA: TGTGCCAGCAGCTCACTGACAGGGCCTCTCTATGGCTACACCTTC. The chain has TRBV11-2 and TRBJ1-2; 7 bases agree with TRBD1. Germline V CDR1 and CDR2: SGHAT, FQNNGV. The junction had 9 bases not matched to a gene; V was cut back by 4 bases and J by 4 bases. The CDR3 has 15 residues.

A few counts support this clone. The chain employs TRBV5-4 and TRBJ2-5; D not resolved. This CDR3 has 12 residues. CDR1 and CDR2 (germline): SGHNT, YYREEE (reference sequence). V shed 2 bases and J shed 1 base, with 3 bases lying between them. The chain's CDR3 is CASSFGQETQYF. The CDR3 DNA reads TGTGCCAGCAGCTTCGGCCAAGAGACCCAGTACTTC. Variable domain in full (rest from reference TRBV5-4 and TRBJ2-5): ETGVTQSPTHLIKTRGQQVTLRCSSQSGHNTVSWYQQALGQGPQFIFQYYREEENGRGNFPPRFSGLQFPNYSSELNVNALELDDSALYLCASSFGQETQYFGPGTRLLVL.

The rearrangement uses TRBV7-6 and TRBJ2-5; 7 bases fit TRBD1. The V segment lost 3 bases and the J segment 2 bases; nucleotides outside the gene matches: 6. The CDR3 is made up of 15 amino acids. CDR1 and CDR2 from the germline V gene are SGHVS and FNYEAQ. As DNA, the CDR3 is TGTGCCAGCAGCTTGCCAGGGGGTCGGCAAGAGACCCAGTACTTC. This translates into CASSLPGGRQETQYF.